The rows below give T cell receptor beta chains drawn from one sample of a study of cytomegalovirus exposure and HLA in healthy donors. Assay used: immunoSEQ multiplex PCR; TCRdb lists only in-frame clones, some missing. In the table there are about 200,000 clones, approximately 79% of which are singletons. The sample taken for sequencing was PBMCs. Every receptor here comes from a woman aged 25 to 39 in good health and CMV-seropositive. Both conserved end residues are part of each CDR3. The D gene is left open where the match is weak. Not every row has a clone size; where given, it reads once, few, many or a size class.

size	D	length	V	J	DNA	CDR3
.	.	14	TRBV6-1	TRBJ2-2	TGTGCCAGCAGCGGGGGTCTAAGTCCCGGGGAGCTGTTTTTT	CASSGGLSPGELFF
.	.	14	TRBV5-1	TRBJ2-5	TGCGCCAGCAGTCATGGACATACCCAAGAGACCCAGTACTTC	CASSHGHTQETQYF
.	.	15	TRBV18	TRBJ2-7	TGTGCCAGCTCACCACGAAGCGATGACAGGCCCGAGCAGTACTTC	CASSPRSDDRPEQYF
once	TRBD1	15	TRBV15	TRBJ2-2	TGTGCCACCAGCTTCCGGGACAGGAGAACCGGGGAGCTGTTTTTT	CATSFRDRRTGELFF
once	.	17	TRBV19	TRBJ2-6	TGTGCCAGTAGTCCAACCAGGGGTCTCTCTGGGGCCAACGTCCTGACTTTC	CASSPTRGLSGANVLTF
.	TRBD1	15	TRBV5-8	TRBJ1-4	TGTGCCAGCAGCTTGTGGGGGACAGGGGGTGAAAAACTGTTTTTT	CASSLWGTGGEKLFF
.	TRBD2	15	TRBV29-1	TRBJ2-7	TGCAGCGTCCTCCTTCGACTAGCGGGAGTTAGAGAGCAGTACTTC	CSVLLRLAGVREQYF
.	TRBD1	16	TRBV7-9	TRBJ2-1	TGTGCCAGCAGCTTTTCGACAGGGGCTTGGGCGGGTGAGCAGTTCTTC	CASSFSTGAWAGEQFF
few	.	17	TRBV7-9	TRBJ1-4	TGTGCCAGCAGCTTGAGGCAGATCTTTGCAACTAATGAAAAACTGTTTTTT	CASSLRQIFATNEKLFF
.	.	15	TRBV27	TRBJ1-1	TGTGCCAGCAGTTTAACCGGACAGAGATACACTGAAGCTTTCTTT	CASSLTGQRYTEAFF
.	TRBD2	14	TRBV29-1	TRBJ2-5	TGCAGCGTTGAACTAGCGGGGTATCAAGAGACCCAGTACTTC	CSVELAGYQETQYF
.	TRBD1	14	TRBV5-1	TRBJ2-7	TGCGCCAGCAGCAGGGACAGGGCGTCTGACGGGCAGTACTTC	CASSRDRASDGQYF
.	.	12	TRBV27	TRBJ1-6	TGTGCCAGCAGTTCTAGGGGTTCACCCCTCCACTTT	CASSSRGSPLHF
.	TRBD1	16	TRBV4-3	TRBJ1-1	TGCGCCAGCAGCCAGTTCCAGGGGGGCCCGAACACTGAAGCTTTCTTT	CASSQFQGGPNTEAFF
.	.	15	TRBV11-2	TRBJ2-7	TGTGCCAGCAGCCCCAGACACGCAGCCGCCTACGAGCAGTACTTC	CASSPRHAAAYEQYF
.	TRBD2	17	TRBV4-3	TRBJ2-1	TGCGCCAGCAGCCAAGGACTAGCGGCGCAGACCTACAATGAGCAGTTCTTC	CASSQGLAAQTYNEQFF
.	.	15	TRBV6-6	TRBJ2-5	TGTGCCAGCAGTACCCCACTGGAGCCGGGGGAGACCCAGTACTTC	CASSTPLEPGETQYF
.	TRBD1	15	TRBV4-1	TRBJ2-1	TGCGCCAGCAGCCAACGGACAGGGTATATTTATGAGCAGTTCTTC	CASSQRTGYIYEQFF
.	TRBD1	16	TRBV10-3	TRBJ2-7	TGTGCCATCAGTGACCACGGACAGGATCATCCCTACGAGCAGTACTTC	CAISDHGQDHPYEQYF
.	TRBD2	14	TRBV7-2	TRBJ2-7	TGTGCCAGCAGCTTTCCGGGACTAACCTACGAGCAGTACTTC	CASSFPGLTYEQYF
.	TRBD1	14	TRBV7-9	TRBJ2-7	TGTGCCAGCAGCTATCTTGACAGGGTCCACGAGCAGTACTTC	CASSYLDRVHEQYF
.	TRBD1	14	TRBV5-1	TRBJ1-1	TGCGCCAGCAGCCGTAAAACAGGGGGCCCTGAAGCTTTCTTT	CASSRKTGGPEAFF
.	TRBD2	14	TRBV5-4	TRBJ2-7	TGTGCCAGCAGTACGGGAAGCGGGAGGTACGAGCAGTACTTC	CASSTGSGRYEQYF
.	.	13	TRBV7-2	TRBJ2-5	TGTGCCAGCAGCTTAGCGGGCTCGGAGACCCAGTACTTC	CASSLAGSETQYF
.	TRBD1	17	TRBV6-7	TRBJ1-2	TGTGCCAGCAGTTACTCGCTTCCCAGGGGGCCGACCTATGGCTACACCTTC	CASSYSLPRGPTYGYTF